These T cell receptor beta chains were read from a single sample in a study of beta chain features in type 1 diabetes. The assay was immunoSEQ multiplex PCR, and TCRdb's table has in-frame clones only and misses some. The profile shows 600,000 to 750,000 clones, approximately 13% of them singletons. Input material: naive CD4+ T cells from blood. Every receptor here comes from a man aged 25 to 40 with type 1 diabetes. The CDR3 runs from the conserved cysteine through the conserved F or W. A D gene is named only where the DNA matches it firmly. Only some rows state a clone size, as once, few, many or a class for expanded clones.

TRBJ1-1,TRBD1,TRBV19,.,TGTGCCAGTACTGATGCGGGGACAGGGAACACTGAAGCTTTCTTT,CASTDAGTGNTEAFF
TRBJ2-1,.,TRBV11-1,.,TGTGCCAGCAGCTCTACTCAGGGGAGCTCCTACAATGAGCAGTTCTTC,CASSSTQGSSYNEQFF
TRBJ2-1,.,TRBV18,.,TGTGCCAGCTCACGCCTCGAATCGAGCTACAATGAGCAGTTCTTC,CASSRLESSYNEQFF
TRBJ1-5,TRBD1,TRBV7-2,few,TGTGCCAGCAGCGCGGGACAGGTAAATCAGCCCCAGCATTTT,CASSAGQVNQPQHF
TRBJ1-1,.,TRBV5-1,few,TGCGCCAGCAGTTTTGGACTCGACACTGAAGCTTTCTTT,CASSFGLDTEAFF
TRBJ2-1,.,TRBV7-2,.,TGTGCCAGCAGCCCAGGAAACATACTAGGGGGGGATGAGCAGTTCTTC,CASSPGNILGGDEQFF
TRBJ1-3,TRBD1,TRBV11-2,few,TGTGCCAGCAGCTTAGCCATCGGACAGGGGATCTCTGGAAACACCATATATTTT,CASSLAIGQGISGNTIYF
TRBJ2-5,.,TRBV12-5,.,TGTGCTAGTGGTTTGGTAGGGTCGGAGACCCAGTACTTC,CASGLVGSETQYF
TRBJ1-4,TRBD1,TRBV19,few,TGTGCCAGTAGTATCTTCGCGACAGGGGAACTGTTTTTT,CASSIFATGELFF
TRBJ2-5,.,TRBV7-2,.,TGTGCCAGCAGCTTGGTGGGCGTGGGGGAGACCCAGTACTTC,CASSLVGVGETQYF
TRBJ2-7,.,TRBV4-2,.,TGTGCCAGCAGCGGTAGGGACAAAGGGCACGAGCAGTACTTC,CASSGRDKGHEQYF
TRBJ1-2,.,TRBV6-5,.,TGTGCCAGCAGGCCCACTGGAGACGGAGTCTATGGCTACACCTTC,CASRPTGDGVYGYTF
TRBJ2-2,.,TRBV5-1,.,TGCGCCAGCAGCTTACGGGGGCGCGGAACCGGGGAGCTGTTTTTT,CASSLRGRGTGELFF
TRBJ2-2,.,TRBV29-1,.,TGCAGCGTTGGGGGGCCCATGAACACCGGGGAGCTGTTTTTT,CSVGGPMNTGELFF
TRBJ2-5,TRBD2,TRBV29-1,.,TGCAGCGTCACCGGACTAGCGGGGTTTTTTGCGGAGACCCAGTACTTC,CSVTGLAGFFAETQYF
TRBJ1-6,.,TRBV6-1,.,TGTGCCAGCAGTGAAGCGCGAACTTCACCCCTCCACTTT,CASSEARTSPLHF
TRBJ2-5,TRBD2,TRBV9,few,TGTGCCAGCAGCTCCCGCTGGACTAGCGGGCAAGAGACCCAGTACTTC,CASSSRWTSGQETQYF
TRBJ1-1,.,TRBV28,few,TGTGCCAGCAGTTCCCATCAGGACCGACGGGCTTTCTTT,CASSSHQDRRAFF
TRBJ1-2,.,TRBV21-1,.,TGTGATCCGGGACAGGAGATATTC,CDPGQEIF
TRBJ1-1,.,TRBV7-2,.,TGTGCCAGCAGCTCCGCCGCTGACACTGAAGCTTTCTTT,CASSSAADTEAFF
TRBJ1-4,TRBD1,TRBV6-1,few,TGTGCCAGCAGGACGGGACAGGGAAATGAAAAACTGTTTTTT,CASRTGQGNEKLFF
TRBJ2-5,.,TRBV7-9,.,TGTGCCAGCAGCTTGAATATGGAGACCCAGTACTTC,CASSLNMETQYF
TRBJ2-4,.,TRBV28,.,TGTGCCAGCAGCCGAACCTCCGACCTCGAAAACATTCAGTACTTC,CASSRTSDLENIQYF
TRBJ2-6,.,TRBV7-3,.,TGTGCCAGCTGCGAGGAGGCCGGGGCCAACGTCCTGACTTTC,CASCEEAGANVLTF
TRBJ1-6,.,TRBV7-2,.,TGTGCCAGCAGCTTAGAGAGCTCCTATAATTCACCCCTCCACTTT,CASSLESSYNSPLHF
TRBJ2-3,.,TRBV29-1,few,TGCAGCGTTGGGAGGCAGACTCCAAGCCGCACAGATACGCAGTATTTT,CSVGRQTPSRTDTQYF
TRBJ2-1,.,TRBV11-3,few,TGTGCCAGCAGCTTAGCGGGAACTAACAATGAGCAGTTCTTC,CASSLAGTNNEQFF
TRBJ1-2,TRBD1,TRBV7-9,few,TGTGCCAGCAGCCCAGCGGCACAGGGGGCAAAGTATGGCTACACCTTC,CASSPAAQGAKYGYTF
TRBJ1-6,TRBD1,TRBV7-9,.,TGTGCCAGCAGCTGGTCAGGGGGCGAGGCACCCCTCCACTTT,CASSWSGGEAPLHF
TRBJ1-5,.,TRBV11-2,few,TGTGCCAGCAGCCCCAACCTCTCGGGGGCAGAGCAGCCCCAGCATTTT,CASSPNLSGAEQPQHF
TRBJ2-7,.,TRBV6-5,.,TGTGCCAGCAGAACGACAGGCCCCTACGAGCAGTACTTC,CASRTTGPYEQYF
TRBJ2-5,TRBD1,TRBV18,.,TGTGCCAGCTCAGCCTCAATACAGGGGGCCAAAGAGACCCAGTACTTC,CASSASIQGAKETQYF
TRBJ2-5,TRBD2,TRBV19,few,TGTGCCAGTAGAGGTAGCGGGGTCTTGGCAGAAGAGACCCAGTACTTC,CASRGSGVLAEETQYF
TRBJ1-5,.,TRBV7-2,.,TGTGCCAGCAGTCCCAGTACAGGGCACAATCAGCCCCAGCATTTT,CASSPSTGHNQPQHF
TRBJ2-6,TRBD1,TRBV5-6,few,TGTGCCAGCAGGGGACAGGGGCTCTCTGGGGCCAACGTCCTGACTTTC,CASRGQGLSGANVLTF
TRBJ2-2,.,TRBV7-2,.,TGTGCCAGCAGCTCCCTTGGGGGCACCGGGGAGCTGTTTTTT,CASSSLGGTGELFF
TRBJ2-3,TRBD2,TRBV7-9,few,TGTGCCAGCAGCCCTAGCGAACTAGCGGGGGATACGCAGTATTTT,CASSPSELAGDTQYF
TRBJ2-7,.,TRBV29-1,.,TGCAGCGTTGACGTTCGGAGAGGGGCCAGCTCCTACGAGCAGTACTTC,CSVDVRRGASSYEQYF
TRBJ2-1,TRBD2,TRBV6-5,.,TGTGCCAGCAACCCGACTAGCGCTCACAATGAGCAGTTCTTC,CASNPTSAHNEQFF
TRBJ2-1,TRBD2,TRBV7-3,.,TGTGCCAGCAGCCCGAGCCTAGCGGGGGGGCCTGATGAGCAGTTCTTC,CASSPSLAGGPDEQFF
TRBJ2-7,TRBD1,TRBV28,.,TGTGCCAGCAGTTTACAGGGGGTCGAGCAGTACTTC,CASSLQGVEQYF
TRBJ2-1,.,TRBV28,many,TGTGCCAGCACCGAAGGCGATGAGCAGTTCTTC,CASTEGDEQFF
TRBJ2-7,.,TRBV7-2,few,TGTGCCAGCGGACGAGGGTACGAGCAGTACTTC,CASGRGYEQYF
TRBJ2-7,TRBD1,TRBV4-1,few,TGCGCCAGCAGCCAAGGGTCGGGGACAGGGGGCGCGTACGAGCAGTACTTC,CASSQGSGTGGAYEQYF
TRBJ1-5,.,TRBV30,.,TGTGCCTGGAGTGTACAAGGGGGTCAGCCCCAGCATTTT,CAWSVQGGQPQHF
TRBJ1-1,.,TRBV21-1,few,TGTGCCAGCTGGGAGGGGTGGATTGGTGAAGCTTTCTTT,CASWEGWIGEAFF
TRBJ2-7,TRBD1,TRBV15,.,TGTGCCACCAGCGTACGGGACAGGGGCGAGCAGTACTTC,CATSVRDRGEQYF
TRBJ2-7,.,TRBV6-5,few,TGTGCCAGCAGTTACTCATCGGGACAAGCCTACGAGCAGTACTTC,CASSYSSGQAYEQYF
TRBJ1-2,.,TRBV19,.,TGTGCCAGTAGTGAAGGGGGGGCCTATGGCTACACCTTC,CASSEGGAYGYTF
TRBJ1-5,.,TRBV2,few,TGTGCCAGCAGTGAAGTAGGAGGGGGGAAGGGGCCCCAGCATTTT,CASSEVGGGKGPQHF
TRBJ2-6,.,TRBV5-4,once,TGTGCCAGCAGCTCCACAGGGAGGTCTGGGGCCAACGTCCTGACTTTC,CASSSTGRSGANVLTF
TRBJ1-2,.,TRBV28,few,TGTGCCAGCAGTTTACAGAATTCGGGTGGCTACACCTTC,CASSLQNSGGYTF
TRBJ1-5,.,TRBV7-2,.,TGTGCCAGCAGTACAGGGTGGGGCGGCAATCAGCCCCAGCATTTT,CASSTGWGGNQPQHF
TRBJ1-1,.,TRBV7-9,.,TGTGCCAGCAGCTTAGGTGCGCAGGGTGGTGCTTTCTTT,CASSLGAQGGAFF
TRBJ2-7,TRBD1,TRBV9,few,TGTGCCAGCAGCCCGCAGGGGGCTGGTTACGAGCAGTACTTC,CASSPQGAGYEQYF
TRBJ1-4,.,TRBV9,.,TGTGCCAGCAGCGTAAGCCAGGGAAATGAAAAACTGTTTTTT,CASSVSQGNEKLFF